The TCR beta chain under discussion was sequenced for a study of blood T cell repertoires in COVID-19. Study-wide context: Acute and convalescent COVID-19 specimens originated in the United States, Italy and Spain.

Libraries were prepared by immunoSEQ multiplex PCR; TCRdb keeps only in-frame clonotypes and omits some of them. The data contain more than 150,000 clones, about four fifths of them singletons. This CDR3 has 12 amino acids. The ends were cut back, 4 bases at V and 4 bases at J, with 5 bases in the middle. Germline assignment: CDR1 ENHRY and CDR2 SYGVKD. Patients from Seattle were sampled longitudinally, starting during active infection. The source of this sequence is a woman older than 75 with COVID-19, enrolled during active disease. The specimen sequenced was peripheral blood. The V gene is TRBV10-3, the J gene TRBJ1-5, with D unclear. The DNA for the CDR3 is TGTGCCATCAGTGCTTCGAATCAGCCCCAGCATTTT. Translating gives CAISASNQPQHF.